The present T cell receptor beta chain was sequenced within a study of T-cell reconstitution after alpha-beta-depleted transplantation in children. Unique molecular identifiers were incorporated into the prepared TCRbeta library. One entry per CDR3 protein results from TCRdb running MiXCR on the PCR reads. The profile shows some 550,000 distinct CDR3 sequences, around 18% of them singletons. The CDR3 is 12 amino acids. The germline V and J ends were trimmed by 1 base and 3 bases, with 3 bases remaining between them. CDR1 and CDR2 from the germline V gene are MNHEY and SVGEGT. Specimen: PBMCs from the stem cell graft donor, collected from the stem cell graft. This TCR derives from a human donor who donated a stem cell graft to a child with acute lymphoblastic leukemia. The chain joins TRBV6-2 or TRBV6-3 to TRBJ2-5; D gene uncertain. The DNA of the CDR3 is TGTGCCAGCAGTTACTTAAAAGAGACCCAGTACTTC. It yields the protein CASSYLKETQYF.